These 6 T cell receptor beta chains originate from one sample sequenced in a study of T-cell memory formation after mild COVID-19. A single record per CDR3 protein comes from TCRdb applying MiXCR to the 5' RACE reads. In the table there are roughly 500,000 distinct CDR3 sequences, roughly 20% of which are singletons. Sequenced material: PBMCs or a T cell subset sorted from them (not recorded which). Every receptor here comes from an adult woman who had mild COVID-19 (a few samples of this study predate the infection). Cell type and time point are not known.

The rearrangement uses TRBV4-3 and TRBJ1-2; possibly TRBD1 for D (5 bases). V lost 0 bases and J 4 bases, leaving 15 bases between the germline ends. The CDR3 is made up of 16 amino acids. CDR1 LGHNA and CDR2 YSLEER come from the germline V gene. In nucleotides, the CDR3 is TGCGCCAGCAGCCAAGACCGACAGTGGGGCGGCTATGGCTACACCTTC. Its translation is CASSQDRQWGGYGYTF.

V is TRBV5-1 and J is TRBJ2-2; D possibly corresponds to TRBD1 (5 bases). CDR1 is SGHRS and CDR2 is YFSETQ in the germline V gene. The V end was cut by 9 bases, the J end by 5 bases, with 20 bases between. CDR3 size: 15 residues. This CDR3 is CATSPPGRWTGELFF. As DNA, the CDR3 is TGCGCCACCTCTCCCCCAGGGCGGTGGACCGGGGAGCTGTTTTTT.

This sequence joins TRBV5-6 and TRBJ2-7; D uncertain. The CDR3 runs 15 residues. V dropped 0 bases and J dropped 5 bases, with 15 bases sitting between them. In germline, CDR1 is SGHDT, CDR2 YYEEEE. The DNA of the CDR3 is TGTGCCAGCAGCTTGGAGTATTCCTCCCTTCACGAGCAGTACTTC. Protein: CASSLEYSSLHEQYF. Filled out from reference TRBV5-6 and TRBJ2-7, the complete variable domain reads DAGVTQSPTHLIKTRGQQVTLRCSPKSGHDTVSWYQQALGQGPQFIFQYYEEEERQRGNFPDRFSGHQFPNYSSELNVNALLLGDSALYLCASSLEYSSLHEQYFGPGTRLTVT.

In this sample, this clonotype turned up once. The chain couples TRBV5-1 to TRBJ2-7; D assignment may be TRBD1 or TRBD2 (5 bases each). The CDR3 covers 14 residues. Trimming took off 0 bases at V and 7 bases at J, with 14 bases between the two ends. Germline V gene sequence: CDR1 SGHRS, CDR2 YFSETQ. The CDR3 coding sequence is TGCGCCAGCAGCTTGGATCTGGGGACCAGAGAGCAGTACTTC. It codes for CASSLDLGTREQYF.

The genes are TRBV9 and TRBJ1-1; 7 nucleotides match TRBD1. The CDR3 covers 18 residues. J lost 0 bases, V lost 0 bases, and 11 bases had no gene match. Germline-derived CDR1 and CDR2 are SGDLS and YYNGEE. Here the CDR3 reads CASSVATTGPNMNTEAFF. CDR3 nucleotide sequence: TGTGCCAGCAGCGTAGCTACGACAGGGCCTAACATGAACACTGAAGCTTTCTTT. Variable domain in full (rest from reference TRBV9 and TRBJ1-1): DSGVTQTPKHLITATGQRVTLRCSPRSGDLSVYWYQQSLDQGLQFLIQYYNGEERAKGNILERFSAQQFPDLHSELNLSSLELGDSALYFCASSVATTGPNMNTEAFFGQGTRLTVV.

The sample holds a few counts of this clonotype. The V gene is TRBV7-4, the J gene TRBJ2-7; TRBD2 matches at 13 bases. The CDR3 covers 16 residues. The trim removed 5 bases at V and 4 bases at J, leaving 8 bases unmatched. From germline, CDR1 is SGHVT and CDR2 SQSDAQ. This CDR3 reads CASSKSGLAGTYEQYF. The DNA for the CDR3 is TGTGCCAGCAGCAAGTCGGGACTAGCGGGAACATACGAGCAGTACTTC.